This entry describes one T cell receptor beta chain. This sample stems from a study of blood T cell repertoires in COVID-19. Overall study context: The United States, Italy and Spain supplied acute and convalescent COVID-19 samples. PBMCs, B-cell-depleted T cells, or T cells were the source of the cDNA or gDNA that made up the material.

Authors' processing steps: Estimation of nucleated cell counts relied on the amplification of reference gene primers. Sequencing used immunoSEQ multiplex PCR; TCRdb keeps in-frame clones, though not all of them. V and J calls and clone size are given by that table; D and trimming were obtained from the DNA. The sample has some 100,000 clones, about 82% seen once; the top ten hold about 10%. This receptor was obtained from a woman in her 70s with active or convalescent COVID-19. Sequenced sample: peripheral blood.

The CDR3 DNA is TGTGCCAGCAGCAAGGGGCCGCGAGGCTACACCTTC. Translating it yields CASSKGPRGYTF. The chain combines TRBV25-1 with TRBJ1-2, with a weak D call TRBD1 (5 bases). Trimming took 6 bases from V and 8 from J, leaving 13 bases between them. The CDR3 covers 12 residues. CDR1 is MGHDK, CDR2 SYGVNS, per germline.